These 21 T cell receptor beta chains share one sample of origin, sequenced in a study of cytomegalovirus exposure and HLA in healthy donors. Amplification used 60 Vbeta primers and 13 Jbeta primers. Clones were read by immunoSEQ multiplex PCR, and TCRdb kept only the in-frame ones, dropping some. The table has about 170,000 clones, roughly 87% seen once. The sequenced sample consisted of PBMCs. These receptors originate from a girl between 10 and 17 years old in good health and CMV-seropositive.

The chain uses TRBV27 and TRBJ2-2, with a weak D call TRBD1 (6 bases). Germline loops: CDR1 MNHEY, CDR2 SMNVEV (reference sequence). This CDR3 is 14 amino acids long. V was trimmed by 5 bases and J by 7 bases, leaving 14 bases between them. This CDR3 is CASSGTRGNGELFF. CDR3 DNA sequence: TGTGCCAGCAGTGGCACCAGGGGAAACGGGGAGCTGTTTTTT.

This chain uses TRBV10-1 with TRBJ2-1; 11 bases match TRBD2. The germline V gene has CDR1 WNHNN and CDR2 SYGVQD (reference sequence). The CDR3 length is 15 residues. V lost 6 bases, J lost 6 bases, and 7 bases stayed unmatched. CDR3 amino acids: CASRAGTSGRNEQFF. The CDR3 DNA follows: TGCGCCAGCAGAGCCGGGACTAGCGGCCGCAATGAGCAGTTCTTC.

The DNA for the CDR3 is TGTGCCAGCGAGAGGATAGCGGGAGGACAAGAGACCCAGTACTTC. Amino acid sequence: CASERIAGGQETQYF. The chain has TRBV19 and TRBJ2-5, with 10 bases fitting TRBD2. Trimming at V came to 9 bases and at J to 2 bases, leaving 9 bases not matched to a gene. Germline CDR1 and CDR2: LNHDA and SQIVND (reference sequence). The CDR3 is 15 residues long. Looking up the rest from reference TRBV19 and TRBJ2-5 gives the full variable domain: DGGITQSPKYLFRKEGQNVTLSCEQNLNHDAMYWYRQDPGQGLRLIYYSQIVNDFQKGDIAEGYSVSREKKESFPLTVTSAQKNPTAFYLCASERIAGGQETQYFGPGTRLLVL.

The chain joins TRBV7-2 to TRBJ2-5; 9 positions match TRBD1. The germline V gene has CDR1 SGHTA and CDR2 FQGNSA. The CDR3 is made up of 14 amino acids. V lost 4 bases, J lost 3 bases, and 3 bases stayed unmatched. CDR3 loop: CASSSRDREETQYF. The CDR3 DNA follows: TGTGCCAGCAGCTCGAGGGACAGGGAAGAGACCCAGTACTTC.

As to this clone: A much larger clone lies a single base off, so this may be a read error. The J gene is TRBJ2-7, the V gene TRBV2; TRBD1 matches 7 bases. V gave up 2 bases and J gave up 2 bases; unmatched junction bases: 3. In germline, CDR1 is SNHLY, CDR2 FYNNEI. The CDR3 is 14 amino acids. As DNA, the CDR3 is TGTGCCAGCAGTGAAAGTCAGGGGGCCTACGAGCAGTACTTC. Translating gives CASSESQGAYEQYF.

The chain has TRBV4-1 and TRBJ1-2; D is unresolved. The V and J ends lost 1 base and 6 bases respectively, with 12 bases between them. The germline gives CDR1 MGHRA, CDR2 YSYEKL. The CDR3 has 14 amino acids. The CDR3 spells CASSQASTVDGYTF. Here the CDR3 DNA reads TGCGCCAGCAGCCAAGCATCGACTGTAGATGGCTACACCTTC.

The rearrangement links TRBV28 to TRBJ2-2; 8 bases are shared with TRBD1. Germline CDR1 reads MDHEN; CDR2 reads SYDVKM. CDR3 length equals 14 residues. Losses at the gene ends were 5 bases for V and 6 bases for J; bases not matched to a gene: 5. The CDR3 protein is CASSTTGAAGELFF. In DNA, the CDR3 is TGTGCCAGCAGTACGACAGGGGCAGCCGGGGAGCTGTTTTTT. Drawing the rest from reference TRBV28 and TRBJ2-2, the complete variable domain is DVKVTQSSRYLVKRTGEKVFLECVQDMDHENMFWYRQDPGLGLRLIYFSYDVKMKEKGDIPEGYSVSREKKERFSLILESASTNQTSMYLCASSTTGAAGELFFGEGSRLTVL.

The chain couples TRBV30 to TRBJ1-3; D may be TRBD1 (5 bases). The germline V gene encodes CDR1 GTSNPN and CDR2 SVGIG (reference sequence). This CDR3 spans 13 amino acids. V lost 6 bases to trimming and J lost 3 bases, with 12 bases between them. The chain's CDR3 is CACGGSNGNTIYF. DNA of the CDR3: TGTGCCTGCGGGGGGTCAAATGGAAACACCATATATTTT.

In nucleotides, the CDR3 is TGTGCCAGCAGACCTAGCGGGAGTCGCTCCTACGAGCAGTACTTC. It is translated as CASRPSGSRSYEQYF. This sequence joins TRBV27 and TRBJ2-7; 10 positions agree with TRBD2. This CDR3 comprises 15 residues. CDR1 MNHEY and CDR2 SMNVEV come from the germline V gene (reference sequence). Losses at the gene ends were 6 bases for V and 0 bases for J; bases not matched to a gene: 5.

The chain combines TRBV28 with TRBJ1-5; D not certain. V shed 4 bases and J shed 5 bases, with 9 bases lying between them. Per the germline V gene, CDR1 is MDHEN and CDR2 is SYDVKM. This CDR3 has 13 residues. As DNA, the CDR3 is TGTGCCAGCAGTTCCCCGGCGGATCAGCCCCAGCATTTT. Translating it yields CASSSPADQPQHF.

Written as DNA, the CDR3 is TGTGCCAGCAGCTCCTACAGGGAGAACACTGAAGCTTTCTTT. Protein sequence: CASSSYRENTEAFF. This chain uses TRBV9 with TRBJ1-1, with D perhaps TRBD1 (6 bases). V dropped 4 bases and J dropped 1 base, with 11 bases sitting between them. The CDR3 covers 14 residues. In germline, CDR1 is SGDLS, CDR2 YYNGEE. The full variable domain, rest sourced from reference TRBV9 and TRBJ1-1, is DSGVTQTPKHLITATGQRVTLRCSPRSGDLSVYWYQQSLDQGLQFLIQYYNGEERAKGNILERFSAQQFPDLHSELNLSSLELGDSALYFCASSSYRENTEAFFGQGTRLTVV.

The chain joins TRBV2 to TRBJ2-1; possibly TRBD1 for D (6 bases). The germline V gene has CDR1 SNHLY and CDR2 FYNNEI. This CDR3 is 15 amino acids long. Trimming cost V 4 bases and J 7 bases, with 17 bases left between them. CDR3 residues: CASSGQAFRQNEQFF. The CDR3 DNA follows: TGTGCCAGCAGTGGACAGGCATTTCGTCAGAATGAGCAGTTCTTC.

This chain connects TRBV18 to TRBJ2-1, with TRBD2 identical over 12 bases. Germline V lookup: CDR1 KGHSH, CDR2 LQKENI. This CDR3 is built from 14 residues. Trimming at V came to 6 bases and at J to 4 bases, leaving 1 base not matched to a gene. As DNA, the CDR3 is TGTGCCAGCTCCCTAGCGGGAGGGTACAATGAGCAGTTCTTC. Protein sequence: CASSLAGGYNEQFF.

This chain joins TRBV6-6 and TRBJ2-6, with D possibly matching TRBD1 (5 bases). Looked up from germline, CDR1 is MNHNY and CDR2 is SVGAGI (reference sequence). This CDR3 comprises 15 residues. V was cut by 5 bases and J by 0 bases, with 8 bases left in between. CDR3 sequence: CASSLDSSGANVLTF. In nucleotides, the CDR3 is TGTGCCAGCAGTCTAGACAGCTCTGGGGCCAACGTCCTGACTTTC.

V is TRBV28 and J is TRBJ2-1; 12 bases match TRBD2. The V gene end was trimmed by 4 bases and the J gene end by 5 bases; junction bases not matched to a gene: 6. The CDR3 spans 16 residues. The germline gives CDR1 MDHEN, CDR2 SYDVKM. The CDR3 reads CASSSSSGRDHNEQFF. In DNA, the CDR3 is TGTGCCAGCAGTTCCTCTAGCGGGAGGGATCACAATGAGCAGTTCTTC.

The chain is built from TRBV5-1 and TRBJ2-5; no clear D gene. The CDR3 totals 14 residues. Trimming stripped 2 bases from V and 0 bases from J, with 8 bases between. Germline V gene lookup returns CDR1 SGHRS and CDR2 YFSETQ. In DNA form, the CDR3 reads TGCGCCAGCAGCTTAGAACTGTACCAAGAGACCCAGTACTTC. It codes for CASSLELYQETQYF.

The CDR3 here is CASSHLGQAFDQPQHF. The CDR3 DNA reads as TGTGCCAGTAGCCACCTGGGACAGGCGTTTGATCAGCCCCAGCATTTT. This rearrangement joins TRBV19 to TRBJ1-5; the match to TRBD1 covers 8 bases. Germline V gives CDR1 LNHDA, CDR2 SQIVND (reference sequence). J was trimmed by 5 bases and V by 6 bases; bases with no gene match: 12. This CDR3 comprises 16 residues.

This chain joins TRBV29-1 and TRBJ1-1; 7 nucleotides align to TRBD1. The CDR3 sequence is 12 residues long. The V and J ends lost 6 bases and 3 bases, in that order; junction bases with no gene match: 4. CDR1 and CDR2 (germline): SQVTM, ANQGSEA. CDR3 sequence (DNA): TGCAGCGTCCTTGACAGGGACACTGAAGCTTTCTTT. Protein: CSVLDRDTEAFF.

CDR3 sequence reads: CASSLGGSNSYNEQFF. CDR3 bases: TGTGCCAGCAGCTTGGGAGGGTCAAACTCCTACAATGAGCAGTTCTTC. The J gene is TRBJ2-1, the V gene TRBV5-8; D may be TRBD2 (5 bases). Between the trimmed V and J ends, which lost 0 bases and 0 bases, there was a span of 10 bases. The CDR3 runs 16 residues. In germline, CDR1 is SGHTS, CDR2 YDEGEE.

The rearrangement links TRBV2 to TRBJ2-2; D is undetermined. CDR1 and CDR2 from the germline V gene are SNHLY and FYNNEI. The CDR3 extends over 14 amino acids. Deletions cut 2 bases from V and 1 base from J, with 5 bases between. DNA for the CDR3: TGTGCCAGCAGTGAAAACAGGAACACCGGGGAGCTGTTTTTT. Amino acids: CASSENRNTGELFF.

CDR3 DNA: TGTGCCAGCACCCCCCCGGGACAGCTCATGGAGCAGTTCTTC. Amino acid sequence: CASTPPGQLMEQFF. The J gene is TRBJ2-1, the V gene TRBV28, with TRBD1 matching 7 bases. Germline V gene data show CDR1 as MDHEN and CDR2 as SYDVKM. J lost 10 bases, V lost 7 bases, and 13 bases had no gene match. There are 14 residues in the CDR3. Full variable domain (missing parts from reference TRBV28 and TRBJ2-1): DVKVTQSSRYLVKRTGEKVFLECVQDMDHENMFWYRQDPGLGLRLIYFSYDVKMKEKGDIPEGYSVSREKKERFSLILESASTNQTSMYLCASTPPGQLMEQFFGPGTRLTVL.